Listed here is a single T cell receptor (beta chain). A junction end diverges from the germline sequence, so it may reflect a read error. These data come from a study of blood T cell repertoires in COVID-19. At the level of the study: Both acute and convalescent COVID-19 samples were obtained from the United States, Italy and Spain.

The CDR3 is 14 amino acids. Germline assignment: CDR1 SGHNT and CDR2 YENEEA. Participant reports of clinical history set cohort assignment. Method: immunoSEQ multiplex PCR; TCRdb's copy keeps in-frame clones and lacks some. The sample yields 180,000 or so clones, 75% to 90% seen once. Specimen: PBMCs or T cells enriched from blood (not recorded which). This chain joins TRBV11-3 and TRBJ2-1; TRBD1 matches at 8 bases. This TCR was recovered from a woman aged 18-35 years who had recovered from COVID-19. This CDR3 reads CASSLEAGGGEQFF. CDR3 DNA: TGTGCCAGCAGCCTAGAGGCAGGGGGCGGGGAGCAGTTCTTC.